A selection of T cell receptor beta chains follows, all from one sample in a study of early T cells in non-severe SARS-CoV-2 infection. TCRdb re-derived calls from the 5' RACE reads in MiXCR, one entry per CDR3 protein. The sample has tens of thousands of distinct CDR3 sequences; approximately 9.9% are singletons. Sequenced: whole blood. The receptors stem from an adult who was a healthcare worker with PCR-confirmed SARS-CoV-2 infection or an uninfected control (not recorded which). CDR3s include the opening cysteine and the closing phenylalanine or tryptophan. The D gene is left open where the match is weak. Clone size is not always given. Where it is, it says once, few, many or a class for expanded clones.

V	D	size	J	DNA	CDR3
TRBV7-9	-	-	TRBJ2-5	TGTGCCAGCAGCTTAGCGATCGGGGGACAAGAGACCCAGTACTTC	CASSLAIGGQETQYF
TRBV19	TRBD1	few	TRBJ1-5	TGTGCCAGTAGTATGTACGCAGGGGGCCGGGGTCAGCCCCAGCATTTT	CASSMYAGGRGQPQHF
TRBV5-1	-	-	TRBJ2-2	TGCGCCAGCAGCTTGGGAGGGCCTTGGAACACCGGGGAGCTGTTTTTT	CASSLGGPWNTGELFF
TRBV7-3	-	-	TRBJ1-1	TGTGCCAGCAGCTTAGGTACGGGGTACGGCACTGAAGCTTTCTTT	CASSLGTGYGTEAFF
TRBV9	-	-	TRBJ1-3	TGTGCCAGCAGCGCCATCGTGGGGCGATCTGGAAGCACCATATATTTT	CASSAIVGRSGSTIYF
TRBV12-3/TRBV12-4	-	many	TRBJ1-3	TGTGCCAGCAGTACGAGACAGGTCTCTGGAAACACCATATATTTT	CASSTRQVSGNTIYF
TRBV2	-	few	TRBJ2-5	TGTGCCAGCAGTGAAGCGCCGGGGACCCAGTACTTC	CASSEAPGTQYF
TRBV6-1	-	-	TRBJ1-6	TGTGCCAGCAGTGAGGCGGCCCATCGGACCTATAATTCACCCCTCCACTTT	CASSEAAHRTYNSPLHF
TRBV5-1	-	medium-sized	TRBJ1-1	TGCGCCAGCAGCTTATCAGGCACTGAAGCTTTCTTT	CASSLSGTEAFF
TRBV2	-	many	TRBJ1-2	TGTGCCAGCACTTGGGACACCGACTATGGCTACACCTTC	CASTWDTDYGYTF
TRBV30	-	many	TRBJ1-4	TGTGCAGCGGGGGACTACGAAAAACTGTTTTTT	CAAGDYEKLFF
TRBV2	-	-	TRBJ1-1	TGTGCCAGCAGGAGGGACGTGAACACTGAAGCTTTCTTT	CASRRDVNTEAFF
TRBV7-8	TRBD1	few	TRBJ1-6	TGTGCCAGCAGCTTGCCGGGACAGGGGAATTCACCCCTCCACTTT	CASSLPGQGNSPLHF
TRBV27	-	many	TRBJ1-4	TGTGCCAGCAGAGAGGGGCCGCGAAAACTGTTTTTT	CASREGPRKLFF
TRBV18	-	many	TRBJ2-1	TGTGCCAGCTCACCACGGTCCGGAGCCGGGGTGACCTACAATGAGCAGTTCTTC	CASSPRSGAGVTYNEQFF
TRBV6-2/TRBV6-3	-	few	TRBJ1-1	TGTGCCAGCAGTTACTCGCCCTTCGCAGAGATGAACACTGAAGCTTTCTTT	CASSYSPFAEMNTEAFF
TRBV12-3/TRBV12-4	-	many	TRBJ1-1	TGTGCCAGCAGTACGGACCGACGGGGGACTGAAGCTTTCTTT	CASSTDRRGTEAFF
TRBV5-1	-	many	TRBJ2-1	TGCGCCAGCAGCTTGGCCGAGGCGAGCTCCTACAATGAGCAGTTCTTC	CASSLAEASSYNEQFF
TRBV7-5	-	-	TRBJ2-5	-	CISVSEALSAAGLYQETQYF
TRBV20-1	-	many	TRBJ2-1	TGCAGTGCAGAGGGGGATGAGCAGTTCTTC	CSAEGDEQFF
TRBV9	-	few	TRBJ2-5	TGTGCCAGCAGCGTATCAGATTGGGGGACCCAGTACTTC	CASSVSDWGTQYF
TRBV2	TRBD1	many	TRBJ1-2	TGTGCCAGCAGAGGGGGCGGCATCGCTAACTATGGCTACACCTTC	CASRGGGIANYGYTF